The 4 T cell receptor beta chains below come from one sample, sequenced in a study of T cell repertoires in cytomegalovirus infection (dated by TCRdb to the late 2010s). The meaning of the sample's treatment or condition label: in vitro stimulation with specific CMV peptide epitopes to enrich CMV-specific T cells. The listed sequencing device is Illumina HiSeq 1500. TCRdb redid the processing of the public reads, applying fastp at Q25 and MiXCR, and retained in-frame beta chains. When rows share a CDR3 protein, they turn into one entry using the most common DNA and genes. The sample table records roughly 500,000 distinct CDR3 sequences; 42% of these occur just once. About 41% of the sample is in the top ten clones. The antigens of these receptors remain unknown. The sequencing here drew on cultured PBMCs, taken from culture after CMV antigen stimulation. These receptors all come from a human donor in good health (CMV status not recorded). Some clones in this sample may be carry-over from other donors' samples.

This clonotype has only a few counts. V and J are TRBV7-2 and TRBJ1-1; D is unresolved. CDR3 size: 13 residues. Trimming removed 4 bases at V and 7 bases at J, with 13 bases between. CDR1 is SGHTA and CDR2 is FQGNSA in the germline V gene. CDR3 bases: TGTGCCAGCAGCTCCCCAAATGTGCGTGAAGCTTTCTTT. Its translation is CASSSPNVREAFF. The whole variable domain, remainder taken from reference TRBV7-2 and TRBJ1-1, is GAGVSQSPSNKVTEKGKDVELRCDPISGHTALYWYRQSLGQGLEFLIYFQGNSAPDKSGLPSDRFSAERTGGSVSTLTIQRTQQEDSAVYLCASSSPNVREAFFGQGTRLTVV.

V and J are TRBV3-1 and TRBJ2-7; D possibly matches TRBD1 or TRBD2 (5 bases each). This CDR3 comprises 14 residues. Trimming took 4 bases from V and 0 from J, leaving 10 bases between them. Germline-derived CDR1 and CDR2 are LGHDT and YNNKEL (reference sequence). The DNA for the CDR3 is TGTGCCAGCAGCCCGGGACGGGGCTCCTACGAGCAGTACTTC. It translates to CASSPGRGSYEQYF.

A few counts support this clonotype. CDR3 sequence: CASSIKREAGELFF. CDR3 sequence (DNA): TGTGCCAGTAGTATAAAGCGGGAGGCCGGGGAGCTGTTTTTT. This chain links TRBV19 with TRBJ2-2; 9 bases align to TRBD2. CDR3 size: 14 residues. After removal of 2 bases from V and 6 bases from J, the junction contained 1 base not matched to a gene. CDR1 and CDR2 from the germline V gene are LNHDA and SQIVND (reference sequence).

There are a few counts of this clonotype. This chain links TRBV7-2 with TRBJ1-6; D not resolved. V was pared by 2 bases and J by 6 bases, with 8 bases between. The germline CDR1 and CDR2 sequences are SGHTA and FQGNSA. There are 14 residues in the CDR3. This chain's CDR3 is CASSLPGANSPLHF. The CDR3 bases are TGTGCCAGCAGCTTACCGGGAGCTAATTCACCCCTCCACTTT.